What follows are 23 T cell receptor beta chains derived from one specimen sequenced in a study of blood T cell repertoires in COVID-19. Profiled with immunoSEQ multiplex PCR; TCRdb holds only in-frame clones, not every one. The table has approximately 290,000 clones, approximately 92% seen once; the top ten hold 0.95% to 1.3%. What was sequenced was PBMCs or T cells enriched from blood (not recorded which). These receptors originate from a woman aged 25 to 45 who had recovered from COVID-19.

This chain connects TRBV7-9 to TRBJ2-7, with D tentatively TRBD2 (7 bases). The CDR3 totals 14 residues. Germline V lookup: CDR1 SEHNR, CDR2 FQNEAQ (reference sequence). Trimming left V 4 bases short and J 7 bases short, with 17 bases between. The CDR3 reads CASSSGAGAEEQYF. CDR3 coding DNA: TGTGCCAGCAGCTCAGGCGCGGGGGCGGAGGAGCAGTACTTC.

The V call is TRBV18, the J call TRBJ1-1, with TRBD1 matching over 7 bases. This CDR3 contains 13 residues. Trimming cost V 6 bases and J 0 bases; bases outside gene matches: 1. The germline V gene encodes CDR1 KGHSH and CDR2 LQKENI. Written as DNA, the CDR3 is TGTGCCAGCTCGACAGGGTTGAACACTGAAGCTTTCTTT. It translates to CASSTGLNTEAFF.

The chain employs TRBV6-2 or TRBV6-3 and TRBJ2-3; the D gene is possibly TRBD1 (6 bases). The CDR3 covers 16 residues. V was pared by 6 bases and J by 2 bases, with 18 bases between. Per the germline V gene, CDR1 is MNHEY and CDR2 is SVGEGT. CDR3 nucleotides: TGTGCCAGCAGGCCTCCCCCCTGGGGACACACAGATACGCAGTATTTT. This codes for CASRPPPWGHTDTQYF.

The chain joins TRBV7-2 to TRBJ2-2, with a possible D match to TRBD1 (6 bases). CDR1 is SGHTA and CDR2 is FQGNSA in the germline V gene. V lost 7 bases and J 2 bases, leaving 17 bases between the germline ends. The CDR3 is 16 residues long. The CDR3 spells CASTLQGPPNTGELFF. The DNA of the CDR3 is TGTGCCAGCACCCTACAGGGCCCCCCAAACACCGGGGAGCTGTTTTTT.

The chain links TRBV9 to TRBJ2-7; perhaps TRBD1 as D (5 bases). The CDR3 covers 14 residues. The germline gives CDR1 SGDLS, CDR2 YYNGEE. The V gene lost 4 bases and the J gene lost 1 base, with 12 bases spanning the gap. CDR3 DNA: TGTGCCAGCAGCCCCAAGACAGTATCCTACGAGCAGTACTTC. Residues: CASSPKTVSYEQYF.

The rearrangement uses TRBV9 and TRBJ1-5; D possibly corresponds to TRBD1 (5 bases). Germline V CDR1 and CDR2: SGDLS, YYNGEE. Trimming took 5 bases from V and 7 from J, leaving 19 bases between them. The CDR3 is 15 amino acids. The CDR3 reads CASSLGLGIGQPQHF. Here the CDR3 DNA reads TGTGCCAGCAGTTTGGGACTAGGGATAGGGCAGCCCCAGCATTTT.

The CDR3 coding sequence is TGTGCCAGCAGCTCAGGACAGGCCGGGAACACTGAAGCTTTCTTT. Its translation is CASSSGQAGNTEAFF. This sequence joins TRBV3-1 (or the pseudogene TRBV3-2) and TRBJ1-1; 7 bases fit TRBD1. The CDR3 has 15 amino acids. Per the germline V gene, CDR1 is LGHDT and CDR2 is YNNKEL (reference sequence). The V segment lost 5 bases and the J segment 1 base; nucleotides outside the gene matches: 7.

The chain joins TRBV28 to TRBJ1-5; a possible D gene is TRBD1 (5 bases). The CDR3 runs to 14 residues. V was trimmed by 7 bases and J by 6 bases, leaving 16 bases between them. Germline assignment: CDR1 MDHEN and CDR2 SYDVKM. The CDR3 is CASTPPGGSQPQHF. The CDR3 DNA reads TGTGCCAGCACCCCGCCCGGGGGAAGTCAGCCCCAGCATTTT.

The chain recombines TRBV13 with TRBJ2-1; D uncertain. Germline CDR1 is PRHDT and CDR2 is FYEKMQ (reference sequence). The ends were cut back, 5 bases at V and 5 bases at J, with 7 bases in the middle. The CDR3 totals 12 residues. The DNA of the CDR3 is TGTGCCAGCAGCCAGATAAACAATGAGCAGTTCTTC. It is translated as CASSQINNEQFF.

This clone was recorded once. This chain connects TRBV11-2 to TRBJ2-7, with 10 bases lining up with TRBD1. Germline V gene sequence: CDR1 SGHAT, CDR2 FQNNGV. Trimming removed 5 bases from V and 5 bases from J; junction bases left unmatched: 9. This CDR3 has 15 amino acids. CDR3 in DNA: TGTGCCAGCAGCCCTCGGCGGGACAGGGGAGACGAGCAGTACTTC. Translating it yields CASSPRRDRGDEQYF.

The chain carries TRBV25-1 and TRBJ1-2; 8 nucleotides align to TRBD1. CDR3 length: 11 amino acids. V gave up 9 bases and J gave up 13 bases; unmatched junction bases: 10. The germline V gene has CDR1 MGHDK and CDR2 SYGVNS. CDR3 DNA: TGTGCCAGTAATCAGGGGGCGATCTTCACCTTC. Translated: CASNQGAIFTF.

This clone was picked up a small number of times. V gene TRBV10-1 combines with J gene TRBJ2-5; TRBD2 matches at 7 bases. Per germline, CDR1 WNHNN and CDR2 SYGVQD (reference sequence). Germline trimming cut 6 bases from V and 3 bases from J; bases unmatched to any gene: 10. The CDR3 has 15 amino acids. In DNA form, the CDR3 reads TGCGCCAGCAGCACCTCGGCGGGAGTGAAAGAGACCCAGTACTTC. It specifies CASSTSAGVKETQYF.

The chain recombines TRBV4-1 with TRBJ2-1, with 12 positions matching TRBD2. V lost 2 bases to trimming and J lost 8 bases; unmatched junction nucleotides: 7. The germline CDR1 and CDR2 sequences are MGHRA and YSYEKL. The CDR3 contains 16 residues. The CDR3 spells CASSQPTSGRNDEQFF. CDR3 nucleotide sequence: TGCGCCAGCAGCCAACCAACTAGCGGGAGGAATGATGAGCAGTTCTTC.

This sequence joins TRBV28 and TRBJ1-2, with TRBD1 as a possible D gene (5 bases). Trimming shortened V by 3 bases and J by 4 bases, and 15 bases separated the two germline ends. This CDR3 has 15 amino acids. Germline CDR1 reads MDHEN; CDR2 reads SYDVKM. The chain's CDR3 is CASSLGIEQVYGYTF. In nucleotides, the CDR3 is TGTGCCAGCAGTTTGGGTATAGAACAGGTCTATGGCTACACCTTC.

CDR3 in amino acids: CASSLALQGIEKLFF. In DNA, the CDR3 is TGTGCCAGCAGCTTAGCGCTACAGGGGATTGAAAAACTGTTTTTT. J is TRBJ1-4 and V is TRBV7-9; 7 bases are shared with TRBD1. V lost 0 bases and J lost 7; bases outside the gene matches: 5. The germline V gene encodes CDR1 SEHNR and CDR2 FQNEAQ (reference sequence). This CDR3 has 15 amino acids.

This clone was counted once. The chain carries TRBV28 and TRBJ1-2, with 9 nucleotides matching TRBD1. V shed 6 bases and J 8 bases; nucleotides not matched to a gene: 10. Germline assignment: CDR1 MDHEN and CDR2 SYDVKM. This CDR3 has 14 residues. Here the CDR3 reads CASSTGTGSGGYTF. For the CDR3, the DNA is TGTGCCAGCAGCACCGGGACAGGGAGTGGCGGCTACACCTTC.

The CDR3 region is CASIGTENTEAFF. As DNA, the CDR3 is TGCGCCAGCATCGGGACAGAGAACACTGAAGCTTTCTTT. The J gene is TRBJ1-1, the V gene TRBV10-1, with 7 positions matching TRBD1. CDR3 length equals 13 residues. The germline CDR1 and CDR2 sequences are WNHNN and SYGVQD (reference sequence). V was pared by 7 bases and J by 1 base, with 3 bases of the junction left unmatched.

The chain carries TRBV28 and TRBJ2-1; weak D call: TRBD1 (6 bases). Germline CDR1 is MDHEN and CDR2 is SYDVKM. This CDR3 region has 14 residues. The V end lost 5 bases, the J end lost 8 bases, and 16 bases lay between the germline ends. CDR3 sequence reads: CASSPLAGEHEQFF. The CDR3 DNA sequence: TGTGCCAGCAGTCCATTAGCAGGGGAGCATGAGCAGTTCTTC.

The chain joins TRBV10-3 to TRBJ2-1; D is perhaps TRBD2 (5 bases). CDR3 size: 16 residues. Trimming removed 0 bases from V and 0 bases from J, with 9 bases in between. Per germline, CDR1 ENHRY and CDR2 SYGVKD. The CDR3 nucleotides are TGTGCCATCAGTGAGTCGAGAGGGAGCTCCTACAATGAGCAGTTCTTC. Protein product: CAISESRGSSYNEQFF.

The chain employs TRBV7-2 and TRBJ1-5; D is ambiguous. V lost 3 bases and J 6 bases, leaving 18 bases between the germline ends. CDR1 is SGHTA, CDR2 FQGNSA, per germline. This CDR3 region has 16 residues. The CDR3, as DNA: TGTGCCAGCAGCTTGAATCGGGAAACACGCATTCAGCCCCAGCATTTT. Translating it yields CASSLNRETRIQPQHF.

The chain is built from TRBV30 and TRBJ1-3; D is possibly TRBD1 (6 bases). Germline CDR1 GTSNPN, CDR2 SVGIG (reference sequence). The CDR3 consists of 15 residues. With 2 bases removed from V and 4 bases from J, the gap between germline ends came to 15 bases. The CDR3 DNA reads TGTGCCTGGAGTAAACAGGGTAATGCAGGAAACACCATATATTTT. Translating gives CAWSKQGNAGNTIYF.

This CDR3 is CASSQGAAGGQETQYF. CDR3 DNA sequence: TGCGCCAGCAGCCAAGGGGCAGCGGGCGGGCAAGAGACCCAGTACTTC. The chain has TRBV4-1 and TRBJ2-5; tentatively, D is TRBD2 (6 bases). Per germline, CDR1 MGHRA and CDR2 YSYEKL. Trimming pared 1 base from V and 2 bases from J, leaving 14 bases between. The length of the CDR3 is 16 residues.

The chain joins TRBV9 to TRBJ1-1; a weak D match, TRBD1 (5 bases). Germline V CDR1 and CDR2: SGDLS, YYNGEE. V gave up 5 bases and J gave up 10 bases, with 12 bases separating them. The CDR3 totals 11 residues. As DNA, the CDR3 is TGTGCCAGCAGGGGCCAGGGTCCAGCTTTCTTT. This sequence encodes CASRGQGPAFF.